This entry describes one T cell receptor (beta chain). The entry originates in a study of CD8 T cells in ankylosing spondylitis. TCRdb processed the 5' RACE reads anew with MiXCR; each CDR3 protein has one entry. The sample contains approximately 260,000 distinct CDR3 sequences, around 7.8% of which appear only once. V lost 0 bases and J 2 bases, leaving 8 bases between the germline ends. The CDR3 length is 14 residues. CDR1 is LNHNV and CDR2 is YYDKDF in the germline V gene (reference sequence). The material sequenced was blood, either unsorted or a sorted T cell fraction (not recorded which). The receptor's source is a male donor with ankylosing spondylitis or in good health (not recorded which). This chain joins TRBV15 and TRBJ2-7; D remains ambiguous. CDR3 DNA: TGTGCCACCAGCAGAGATTTAGGGCCCTACGAGCAGTACTTC. Translated, it gives CATSRDLGPYEQYF.